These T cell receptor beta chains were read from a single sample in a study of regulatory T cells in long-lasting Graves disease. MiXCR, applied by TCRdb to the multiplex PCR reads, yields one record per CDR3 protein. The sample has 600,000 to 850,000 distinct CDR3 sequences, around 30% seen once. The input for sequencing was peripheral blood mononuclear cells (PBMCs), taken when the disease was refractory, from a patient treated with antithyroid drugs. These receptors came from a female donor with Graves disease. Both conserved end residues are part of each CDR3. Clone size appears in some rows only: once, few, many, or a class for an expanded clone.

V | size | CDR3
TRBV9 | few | CASSPRQGDAYGYTF
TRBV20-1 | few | CSASPREAYEQYF
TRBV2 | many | CASSEGLAGGRYEQYF
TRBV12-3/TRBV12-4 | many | CASSLISGDQETQYF
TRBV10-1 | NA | CASSDLTGTSGHYEQYF
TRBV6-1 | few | CASLEGIVKLFF
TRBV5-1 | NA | CASSSGTGPNEKLFF
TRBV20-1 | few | CSARAPGGRREQPQHF
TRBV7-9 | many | CASSLGRGHTDRFAEQYF
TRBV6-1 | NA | CASRGGNYGYTF
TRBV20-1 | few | CSAGRTEINQPQHF
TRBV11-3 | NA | CAGSLDGDKGLQPQHF
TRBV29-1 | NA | CSVEVLGSYGYTF
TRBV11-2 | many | CASSPPAGAYEQYF
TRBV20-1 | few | CSARVPNSMNTEAFF
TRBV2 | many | CASSDGGQGKKKLFF
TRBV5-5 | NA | CASSLGGLPKGYTF
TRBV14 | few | CASSQGDRGGSYEQYF
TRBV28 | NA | CAITTHLNQPQHF
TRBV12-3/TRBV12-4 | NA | CASSLERLAGARITGELFF
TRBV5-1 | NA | CASSSRAGNSGANVLTF
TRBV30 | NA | CAWSVPAGVGETQYF
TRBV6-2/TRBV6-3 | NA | CASSYPGTGGFEQYF
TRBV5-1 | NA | CASSSNPTGERTEAFF
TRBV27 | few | CASSYRGPSYNEQFF
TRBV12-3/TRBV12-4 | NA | CASSHTGQGAFNEQYF
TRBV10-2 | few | CASSTRGGEETQYF
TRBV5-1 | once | CASRDARQPQPEQYF